This T cell receptor (beta chain) originates from a study of T-cell memory formation after mild COVID-19. There are 13 residues in the CDR3. Germline loops: CDR1 SQVTM, CDR2 ANQGSEA. V lost 4 bases and J lost 5, with 11 bases in between. This clonotype was counted a few times. TCRdb recomputed calls from the 5' RACE reads with MiXCR, one row per CDR3 protein. Among about 410,000 distinct CDR3 sequences listed, around 17% were seen once. J is TRBJ2-2 and V is TRBV29-1; unclear D gene. The sequencing sample was made of PBMCs or a T cell subset sorted from them (not recorded which). The TCR sequence derives from a man between 18 and 29 years old who had mild COVID-19 (a few samples of this study predate the infection). Cell type and time point are not known. The CDR3 is CSVAQWETGELFF. Written as DNA, the CDR3 is TGCAGCGTTGCTCAGTGGGAAACCGGGGAGCTGTTTTTT.